Listed below are T cell receptor beta chains from one sample, sequenced in a study of CD8 T cells in Susac syndrome. Each CDR3 protein gets one entry after TCRdb re-called the immunoSEQ multiplex PCR reads with MiXCR. The sample lists 150,000 to 200,000 distinct CDR3 sequences; about 94% were seen once. The sample was CD4+ T cells from PBMCs. All receptors come from a human donor with Susac syndrome. The CDR3 runs from the conserved cysteine through the conserved F or W. The order of the fields is J gene, V gene, clone size, CDR3 protein. Size is omitted from some rows. Given values are once, few, many or a class for expanded clones.

j_gene: TRBJ1-4; v_gene: TRBV20-1; abundance: NA; CDR3aa: CSAGRGGPSRVNEKLFF
j_gene: TRBJ2-7; v_gene: TRBV7-2; abundance: NA; CDR3aa: CASSPGARKGNEQYF
j_gene: TRBJ2-2; v_gene: TRBV19; abundance: NA; CDR3aa: CASSTSRSSGELFF
j_gene: TRBJ1-4; v_gene: TRBV5-1; abundance: NA; CDR3aa: CASSFQGLGEKLFF
j_gene: TRBJ1-1; v_gene: TRBV5-1; abundance: NA; CDR3aa: CASSLSHTEAFF
j_gene: TRBJ2-5; v_gene: TRBV29-1; abundance: NA; CDR3aa: CSVSLSTQETQYF
j_gene: TRBJ2-3; v_gene: TRBV29-1; abundance: NA; CDR3aa: CSVETGATDTQYF
j_gene: TRBJ2-3; v_gene: TRBV20-1; abundance: NA; CDR3aa: CSARVWGGPTDTQYF
j_gene: TRBJ1-1; v_gene: TRBV20-1; abundance: NA; CDR3aa: CSARDQGDNMNTEAFF
j_gene: TRBJ2-1; v_gene: TRBV20-1; abundance: NA; CDR3aa: CSAPPGHNEQFF
j_gene: TRBJ2-2; v_gene: TRBV25-1; abundance: NA; CDR3aa: CASSGLWTGELFF
j_gene: TRBJ2-1; v_gene: TRBV29-1; abundance: NA; CDR3aa: CSVVRGGNNEQFF
j_gene: TRBJ2-7; v_gene: TRBV2; abundance: NA; CDR3aa: CASGLYSGQASSYEQYF
j_gene: TRBJ2-3; v_gene: TRBV24-1; abundance: NA; CDR3aa: CATSDPSGMGTDTQYF
j_gene: TRBJ2-1; v_gene: TRBV7-2; abundance: NA; CDR3aa: CASSLVPLAGAYNEQFF
j_gene: TRBJ1-1; v_gene: TRBV9; abundance: NA; CDR3aa: CASSLTGTVAEAFF
j_gene: TRBJ2-3; v_gene: TRBV30; abundance: NA; CDR3aa: CAWRRASFTDTQYF
j_gene: TRBJ1-5; v_gene: TRBV7-6; abundance: NA; CDR3aa: CASSEQGERDQPQHF
j_gene: TRBJ2-2; v_gene: TRBV4-2; abundance: NA; CDR3aa: CASSPKLVLHDPGELFF
j_gene: TRBJ2-7; v_gene: TRBV7-2; abundance: NA; CDR3aa: CASSFGGTTYEQYF
j_gene: TRBJ2-3; v_gene: TRBV9; abundance: NA; CDR3aa: CASSVVGAGGSDTQYF
j_gene: TRBJ2-5; v_gene: TRBV20-1; abundance: NA; CDR3aa: CSALAGGIQETQYF
j_gene: TRBJ2-1; v_gene: TRBV29-1; abundance: NA; CDR3aa: CSAAYQRTPPQYNEQFF
j_gene: TRBJ2-2; v_gene: TRBV12-3/TRBV12-4; abundance: NA; CDR3aa: CASSFPSGGNTGELFF
j_gene: TRBJ2-2; v_gene: TRBV5-1; abundance: NA; CDR3aa: CASSRGQGSGELFF
j_gene: TRBJ2-4; v_gene: TRBV7-9; abundance: NA; CDR3aa: CASSLARASPLAKNIQYF
j_gene: TRBJ2-1; v_gene: TRBV29-1; abundance: NA; CDR3aa: CSGLGDSYNEQFF
j_gene: TRBJ2-2; v_gene: TRBV28; abundance: NA; CDR3aa: CASSLSRGLTGELFF
j_gene: TRBJ2-6; v_gene: TRBV15; abundance: NA; CDR3aa: CATSLGANVLTF
j_gene: TRBJ2-1; v_gene: TRBV28; abundance: few; CDR3aa: CASSLNYNEQFF
j_gene: TRBJ1-1; v_gene: TRBV30; abundance: NA; CDR3aa: CAWSLEADTEAFF
j_gene: TRBJ2-3; v_gene: TRBV18; abundance: NA; CDR3aa: CASSPRTSGSVTDTQYF
j_gene: TRBJ2-7; v_gene: TRBV10-3; abundance: NA; CDR3aa: CAMGTSGTYEQYF
j_gene: TRBJ1-5; v_gene: TRBV29-1; abundance: once; CDR3aa: CSVTTTDGQPQHF
j_gene: TRBJ1-4; v_gene: TRBV20-1; abundance: NA; CDR3aa: CSARDLWRDSGEKLFF
j_gene: TRBJ1-4; v_gene: TRBV15; abundance: NA; CDR3aa: CATSRDPGAEEKLFF
j_gene: TRBJ2-7; v_gene: TRBV7-2; abundance: few; CDR3aa: CASSRKGAYEQYF
j_gene: TRBJ2-1; v_gene: TRBV28; abundance: NA; CDR3aa: CASSSPLLRREQFF
j_gene: TRBJ2-1; v_gene: TRBV6-2/TRBV6-3; abundance: few; CDR3aa: CASSRDRYNEQFF
j_gene: TRBJ2-1; v_gene: TRBV10-3; abundance: NA; CDR3aa: CAGAGTSGSDEQFF
j_gene: TRBJ1-5; v_gene: TRBV2; abundance: once; CDR3aa: CASSGDRSGNQPQHF
j_gene: TRBJ2-1; v_gene: TRBV11-2; abundance: NA; CDR3aa: CASSLLGLAGGNEQFF